This is a list of T cell receptor beta chains from one sample in a study of ipilimumab plus nivolumab after autologous stem cell transplantation. Sequencing used immunoSEQ multiplex PCR; TCRdb keeps in-frame clones, though not all of them. The sample records roughly 86,000 clones, around 80% being singletons. The sample here was PBMCs, taken in a trial of ipilimumab plus nivolumab as post-transplant consolidation. These receptors were taken from a male donor with diffuse large B-cell lymphoma. CDR3s include the opening cysteine and the closing phenylalanine or tryptophan.

v_gene: TRBV7-2; j_gene: TRBJ2-1; CDR3aa: CASSFRLRDLKANEQFF
v_gene: TRBV30; j_gene: TRBJ2-7; CDR3aa: CAWGFYRAPFYEQYF
v_gene: TRBV7-9; j_gene: TRBJ1-2; CDR3aa: CASSLGAYGYTF
v_gene: TRBV25-1; j_gene: TRBJ1-1; CDR3aa: CASRSGLGQGGPEAFF
v_gene: TRBV7-9; j_gene: TRBJ1-5; CDR3aa: CASSLDAGGNQPQHF
v_gene: TRBV5-8; j_gene: TRBJ2-1; CDR3aa: CASSFPSGGSYNEQFF
v_gene: TRBV7-4; j_gene: TRBJ1-5; CDR3aa: CASSPRVYNQPQHF
v_gene: TRBV2; j_gene: TRBJ2-7; CDR3aa: CASSEGVSSYEQYF
v_gene: TRBV5-1; j_gene: TRBJ2-3; CDR3aa: CASSTGRGGTDTQYF
v_gene: TRBV7-9; j_gene: TRBJ2-7; CDR3aa: CASSSSSAGTYEQYF
v_gene: TRBV5-6; j_gene: TRBJ2-7; CDR3aa: CASSRLRYEQYF
v_gene: TRBV5-1; j_gene: TRBJ1-2; CDR3aa: CASSVRPNYGYTF